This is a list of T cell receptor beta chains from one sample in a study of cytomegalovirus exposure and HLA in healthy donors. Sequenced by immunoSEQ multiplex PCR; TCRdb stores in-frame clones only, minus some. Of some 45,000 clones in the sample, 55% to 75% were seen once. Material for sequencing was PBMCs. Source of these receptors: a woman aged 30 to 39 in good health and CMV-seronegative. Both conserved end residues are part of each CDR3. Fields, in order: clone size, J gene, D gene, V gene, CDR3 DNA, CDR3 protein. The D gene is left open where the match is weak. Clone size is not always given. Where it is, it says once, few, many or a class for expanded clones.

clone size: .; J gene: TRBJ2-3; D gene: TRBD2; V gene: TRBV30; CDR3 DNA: TGTGCCTGGAGTGTCCCCCTACGGGAGGGCCCTCGTACGCAGTATTTT; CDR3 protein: CAWSVPLREGPRTQYF
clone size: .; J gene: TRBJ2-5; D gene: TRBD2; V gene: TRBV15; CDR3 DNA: TGTGCCACCAGCAGATGGACTAGCGGAGAAGAGACCCAGTACTTC; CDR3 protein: CATSRWTSGEETQYF
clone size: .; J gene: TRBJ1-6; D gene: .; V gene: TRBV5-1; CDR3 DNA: TGCGCCAGCAGCCCCAGAGGACAGCGAGGGGCACCCCTCCACTTT; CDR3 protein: CASSPRGQRGAPLHF
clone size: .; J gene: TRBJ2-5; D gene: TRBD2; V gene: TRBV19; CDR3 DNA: TGTGCCAGTTCCCGGACTAGCGGGCAAGAGACCCAGTACTTC; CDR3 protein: CASSRTSGQETQYF
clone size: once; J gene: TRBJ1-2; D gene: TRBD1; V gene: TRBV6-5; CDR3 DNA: TGTGCCAGCAGAAGACAGGGTGAGAGCGGTGGCTACACCTTC; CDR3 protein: CASRRQGESGGYTF
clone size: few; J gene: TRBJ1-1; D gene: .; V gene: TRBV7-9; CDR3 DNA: TGTGCCAGCAGAGCGGACACTGAAGCTTTCTTT; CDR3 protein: CASRADTEAFF
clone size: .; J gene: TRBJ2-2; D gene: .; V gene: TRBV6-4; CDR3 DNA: TGTGCCAGCAGTTCCCAGGACACCGGGGAGCTGTTTTTT; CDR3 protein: CASSSQDTGELFF
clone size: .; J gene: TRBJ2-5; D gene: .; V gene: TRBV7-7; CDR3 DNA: TGTGCCAGCAGCTTTTTTGTAGGGACACAAGAGACCCAGTACTTC; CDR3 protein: CASSFFVGTQETQYF
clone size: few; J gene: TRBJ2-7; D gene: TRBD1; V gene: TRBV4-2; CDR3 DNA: TGTGCCAGCAGCCAAGGGGTGGGGACAGGGGGCCTCGAGCAGTACTTC; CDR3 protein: CASSQGVGTGGLEQYF
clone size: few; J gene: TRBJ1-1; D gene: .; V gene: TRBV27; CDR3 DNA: TGTGCCAGCAGTTTAGGGTCAGGCACTGAAGCTTTCTTT; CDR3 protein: CASSLGSGTEAFF
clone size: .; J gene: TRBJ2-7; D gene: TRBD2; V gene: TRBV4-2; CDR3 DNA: TGTGCCAGCAGCCAAGAAGTTTTTCTCCTAGCGGGGTACGAGCAGTACTTC; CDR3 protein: CASSQEVFLLAGYEQYF
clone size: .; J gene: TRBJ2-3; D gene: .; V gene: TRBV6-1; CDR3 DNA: TGTGCCAGCAGCGAAACGGTTGCAGATACGCAGTATTTT; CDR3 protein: CASSETVADTQYF
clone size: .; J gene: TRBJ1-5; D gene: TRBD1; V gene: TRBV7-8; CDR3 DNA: TGTGCCAGCAGCACCTGGACAGGGGGCGGCAATCAGCCCCAGCATTTT; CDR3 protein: CASSTWTGGGNQPQHF
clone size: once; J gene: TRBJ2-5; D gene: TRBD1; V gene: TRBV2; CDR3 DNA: TGTGCCAGCAGTCGACAGGGGGCGGGGCAAGAGACCCAGTACTTC; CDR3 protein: CASSRQGAGQETQYF
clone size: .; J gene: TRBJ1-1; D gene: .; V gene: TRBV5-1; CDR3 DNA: TGCGCCAGCAGCTTACAGGGCTTTGACACTGAAGCTTTCTTT; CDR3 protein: CASSLQGFDTEAFF
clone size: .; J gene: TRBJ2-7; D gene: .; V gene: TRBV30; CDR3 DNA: TGTGCCTGGAGGGACAACGTTCTCGAGCAGTACTTC; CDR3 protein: CAWRDNVLEQYF
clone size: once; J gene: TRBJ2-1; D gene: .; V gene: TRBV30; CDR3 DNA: TGTGCCTGGACCCCTGATTGGGATGGGGGGGCGGGTGAGCAGTTCTTC; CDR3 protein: CAWTPDWDGGAGEQFF
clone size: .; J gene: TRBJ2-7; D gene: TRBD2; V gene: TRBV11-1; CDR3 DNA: TGTGCCAGCAGCTTAAGGAGCGGGAGCTCCTACGAGCAGTACTTC; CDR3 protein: CASSLRSGSSYEQYF
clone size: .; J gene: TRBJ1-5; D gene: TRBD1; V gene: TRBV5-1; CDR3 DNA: TGCGCCAGCAGCTTGGGGACAGGGGACCAGCCCCAGCATTTT; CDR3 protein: CASSLGTGDQPQHF
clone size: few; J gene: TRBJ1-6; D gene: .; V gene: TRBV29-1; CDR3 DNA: TGCAGCGTTGCCGCGGACAGCATAGATTCACCCCTCCACTTT; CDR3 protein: CSVAADSIDSPLHF
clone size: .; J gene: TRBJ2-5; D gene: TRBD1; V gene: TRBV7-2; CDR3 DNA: TGTGCCAGCAGCCCGGTATTCTCAGGGGGCGGTGACGAAGAGACCCAGTACTTC; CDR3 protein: CASSPVFSGGGDEETQYF
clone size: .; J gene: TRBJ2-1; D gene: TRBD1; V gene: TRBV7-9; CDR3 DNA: TGTGCCAGCAGACTTGGGACAGGGACGAATGAGCAGTTCTTC; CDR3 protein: CASRLGTGTNEQFF
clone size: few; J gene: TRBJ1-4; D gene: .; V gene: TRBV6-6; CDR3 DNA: TGTGCCAGCAGTCAGGGGCAGAATGAAAAACTGTTTTTT; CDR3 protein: CASSQGQNEKLFF